The TCR beta chain described here comes from a study of blood T cell repertoires in COVID-19. The CDR3 consists of 17 residues. Germline lookup yields CDR1 MNHEY and CDR2 SVGEGT. Trimming removed 2 bases at V and 0 bases at J, with 17 bases between. Assay: immunoSEQ multiplex PCR; the TCRdb copy retains only in-frame clones and omits some. The table lists some 370,000 clones, 80% to 85% of them singletons. Participant age was about 18 to 95 years, and participants resided in around 24 US areas. Membership in each cohort depended on participant-reported clinical history. The TCR sequence derives from a woman aged 50 to 65 who had recovered from COVID-19. Sequencing was done on a sample of PBMCs or T cells enriched from blood (not recorded which). The rearrangement uses TRBV6-2 or TRBV6-3 and TRBJ2-7, with D possibly TRBD1 on 5 matching bases. The CDR3 nucleotides are TGTGCCAGCAGTTACGGCCAGGGTATTTGGGGCTCCTACGAGCAGTACTTC. Translation: CASSYGQGIWGSYEQYF.